This is a list of T cell receptor beta chains from one sample in a study of OX40 agonist ivuxolimab in advanced cancers. The repertoire was sequenced with immunoSEQ multiplex PCR; TCRdb's copy has only in-frame clones and lacks some. The top ten clones hold 0.45% to 0.65% of a sample with around 100,000 clones, less than 95% of them seen once. Specimen: CD4+ or CD8+ T cells sorted from blood, collected in a trial of the OX40 agonist ivuxolimab. These receptors were obtained from an adult with an advanced solid tumor such as melanoma, head and neck, liver or kidney cancer. Each CDR3 is given without its conserved first and last residue.

14,TRBJ2-2,TRBV4-3,ASSQVPAGDTGELF
14,TRBJ2-4,TRBV27,ASSLRASKAKNIQY
13,TRBJ2-6,TRBV7-8,ASSSTASGANVLT
11,TRBJ1-5,TRBV18,ASSAGIYQPQH
13,TRBJ2-7,TRBV11-2,ASSTNPGQKYEQY
11,TRBJ1-1,TRBV27,ASSLGRNTEAF
13,TRBJ2-7,TRBV11-3,ASSSRAKSSYEQY
12,TRBJ2-2,TRBV5-1,ASSLTPGAGELF
13,TRBJ2-7,TRBV19,ASRSVGQGIHEQY
11,TRBJ2-1,TRBV29-1,SVLPDRGNEQF
13,TRBJ1-2,TRBV28,ASSGTGPTNYGYT
12,TRBJ2-1,TRBV7-9,ASSSVAGANEQF
11,TRBJ1-4,TRBV10-3,AISDSPNEKLF
12,TRBJ2-3,TRBV7-2,ASSPSGRADTQY
10,TRBJ2-5,TRBV6-6,ASSFEGETQY
14,TRBJ2-5,TRBV7-6,ASSLVAGGPFKTQY
12,TRBJ1-1,TRBV28,ASSPPFRGAEAF
12,TRBJ1-2,TRBV4-1,ASSQDFGFVGYT
12,TRBJ1-1,TRBV6-6,ASNPVREGTEAF
16,TRBJ2-2,TRBV19,ASSLPPGQGRLAGELF
13,TRBJ1-4,TRBV6-5,ASSYSQGQNEKLF
12,TRBJ2-7,TRBV11-3,ASSPLVGSYEQY